This T cell receptor beta chain was identified in a study of early T cells in non-severe SARS-CoV-2 infection. TCRdb fed the 5' RACE reads into MiXCR, producing one record per CDR3 protein. The table shows about 28,000 distinct CDR3 sequences, with 5% to 6.5% occurring only once. V lost 5 bases and J lost 8, with 24 bases in between. This CDR3 comprises 16 residues. Germline CDR1 is SGHTA and CDR2 is FQGNSA. Source: whole blood, taken at baseline. The clonotype originates from an adult who was a healthcare worker with PCR-confirmed SARS-CoV-2 infection or an uninfected control (not recorded which). The chain employs TRBV7-2 and TRBJ1-2; possibly TRBD1 for D (6 bases). CDR3 sequence: CASSRTPRGVGRGYTF. CDR3 coding DNA: TGTGCCAGCAGCCGAACCCCCAGGGGAGTGGGACGCGGCTACACCTTC.